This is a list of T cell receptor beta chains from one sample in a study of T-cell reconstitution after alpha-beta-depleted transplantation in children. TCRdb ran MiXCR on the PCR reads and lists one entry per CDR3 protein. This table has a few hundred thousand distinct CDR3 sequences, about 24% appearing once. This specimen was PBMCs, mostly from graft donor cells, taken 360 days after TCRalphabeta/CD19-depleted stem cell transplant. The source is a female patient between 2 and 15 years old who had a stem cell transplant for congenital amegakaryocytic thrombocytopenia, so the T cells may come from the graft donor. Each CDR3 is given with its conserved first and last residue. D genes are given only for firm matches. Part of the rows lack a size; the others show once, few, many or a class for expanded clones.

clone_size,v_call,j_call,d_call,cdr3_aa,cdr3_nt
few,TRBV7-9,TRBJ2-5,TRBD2,CASSLYTGLAGGETQYF,TGTGCCAGCAGCTTATACACCGGACTAGCGGGGGGAGAGACCCAGTACTTC
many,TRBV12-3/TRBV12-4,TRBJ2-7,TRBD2,CASSRERGEKYEQYF,TGTGCCAGCAGCCGAGAGCGGGGGGAAAAGTACGAGCAGTACTTC
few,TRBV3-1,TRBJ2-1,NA,CASSQDWGRDLYNEQFF,TGTGCCAGCAGCCAAGATTGGGGGAGAGATCTCTACAATGAGCAGTTCTTC
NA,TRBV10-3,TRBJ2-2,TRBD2,CAISAGLAGGNTGELFF,TGTGCCATCAGTGCGGGACTAGCGGGGGGGAATACCGGGGAGCTGTTTTTT
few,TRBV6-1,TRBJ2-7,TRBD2,CASTPSGRDEQYF,TGTGCCAGCACCCCTAGCGGGAGAGACGAGCAGTACTTC
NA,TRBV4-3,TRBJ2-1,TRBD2,CASSPDGTSRNEQFF,TGCGCCAGCAGCCCAGACGGGACTAGCCGCAATGAGCAGTTCTTC
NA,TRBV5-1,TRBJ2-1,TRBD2,CASSLVLAGLEQFF,TGCGCCAGCAGCTTGGTATTAGCGGGGCTTGAGCAGTTCTTC
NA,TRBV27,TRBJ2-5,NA,CASSLSGIQETQYF,TGTGCCAGCAGTTTGTCAGGGATACAAGAGACCCAGTACTTC
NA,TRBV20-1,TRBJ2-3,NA,CSARGGRVTDTQYF,TGCAGTGCTAGGGGGGGCAGGGTCACAGATACGCAGTATTTT
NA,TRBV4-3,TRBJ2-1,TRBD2,CASRPTSGSLNPINEQFF,TGCGCCAGCAGACCGACTAGCGGGAGTCTAAACCCGATCAATGAGCAGTTCTTC
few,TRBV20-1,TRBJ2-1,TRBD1,CSARQGSSEQFF,TGCAGTGCACGACAGGGGAGTAGTGAGCAGTTCTTC
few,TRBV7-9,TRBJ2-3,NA,CASIRYGGTDTQYF,TGTGCCAGCATAAGATACGGGGGCACGGATACGCAGTATTTT
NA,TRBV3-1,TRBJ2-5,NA,CASSLRAWSVGETQYF,TGTGCCAGCAGCCTAAGAGCTTGGTCCGTTGGAGAGACCCAGTACTTC
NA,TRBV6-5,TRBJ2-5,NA,CASSSFWWEASGETQYF,TGTGCCAGCAGTTCCTTTTGGTGGGAGGCAAGCGGAGAGACCCAGTACTTC
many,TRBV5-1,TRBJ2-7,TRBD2,CASSLAAGGATISYEQYF,TGCGCCAGCAGCTTGGCCGCGGGAGGGGCTACCATCTCCTACGAGCAGTACTTC
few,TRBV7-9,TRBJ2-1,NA,CASSLGWGPYNEQFF,TGTGCCAGCAGCTTAGGGTGGGGGCCCTACAATGAGCAGTTCTTC
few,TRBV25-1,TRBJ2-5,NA,CASSDSVRGERTQYF,TGTGCCAGCAGTGATTCCGTTCGCGGCGAACGGACCCAGTACTTC
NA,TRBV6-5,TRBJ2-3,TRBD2,CASSFLAPSGGQLTDTQYF,TGTGCCAGCAGTTTCCTCGCCCCCAGCGGGGGGCAACTCACAGATACGCAGTATTTT
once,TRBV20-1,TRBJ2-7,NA,CSALGQSSYEQYF,TGCAGTGCTCTCGGACAGAGCTCCTACGAGCAGTACTTC
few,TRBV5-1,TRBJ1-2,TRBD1,CASGPGTGIAGANYGYTF,TGCGCCAGCGGACCTGGGACAGGGATAGCGGGAGCTAACTATGGCTACACCTTC
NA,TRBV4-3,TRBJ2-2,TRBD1,CASSRGQGAFTGELFF,TGCGCCAGCAGCCGAGGACAGGGGGCGTTCACCGGGGAGCTGTTTTTT
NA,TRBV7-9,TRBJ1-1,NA,CASARGFVNTEAFF,TGTGCCAGCGCGCGGGGCTTTGTAAATACTGAAGCTTTCTTT
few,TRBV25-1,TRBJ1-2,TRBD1,CASSDPGTGDNYGYTF,TGTGCCAGCAGTGATCCCGGGACAGGGGACAACTATGGCTACACCTTC
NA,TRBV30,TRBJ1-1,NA,CAWSAGARGLF,TGTGCCTGGAGTGCGGGGGCGCGCGGTCTCTTT
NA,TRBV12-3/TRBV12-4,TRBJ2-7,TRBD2,CASSLARGLAVQGGQYF,TGTGCCAGCAGTTTAGCGCGGGGACTAGCGGTTCAAGGCGGACAGTACTTC
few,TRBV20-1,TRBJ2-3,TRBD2,CSATSGRADTQYF,TGCAGTGCTACTAGCGGGAGAGCAGATACGCAGTATTTT
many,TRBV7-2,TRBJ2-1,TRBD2,CASSSPGTSWNEQFF,TGTGCCAGCAGCTCACCCGGGACTAGCTGGAATGAGCAGTTCTTC
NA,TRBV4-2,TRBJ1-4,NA,CASSQVRDRQKLFF,TGTGCCAGCAGCCAAGTGCGGGATCGGCAAAAACTGTTTTTT
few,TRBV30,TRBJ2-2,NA,CAWSNTGRYTGELFF,TGTGCCTGGAGCAACACAGGGAGGTACACCGGGGAGCTGTTTTTT
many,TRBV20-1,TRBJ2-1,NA,CSARAAGPYNEQFF,TGCAGTGCTAGAGCCGCGGGCCCCTACAATGAGCAGTTCTTC
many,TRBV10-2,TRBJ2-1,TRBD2,CASSEWGGYYNEQFF,TGCGCCAGCAGTGAATGGGGGGGATACTACAATGAGCAGTTCTTC
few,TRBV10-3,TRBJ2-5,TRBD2,CAISESIPTSGQETQYF,TGTGCCATCAGTGAGTCGATCCCGACTAGCGGGCAAGAGACCCAGTACTTC
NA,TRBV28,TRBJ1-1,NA,CASRSTATEAFF,TGTGCCAGCAGGTCGACAGCCACTGAAGCTTTCTTT
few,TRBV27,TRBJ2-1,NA,CASSQNSLFLGAGRFYNEQFF,TGTGCCAGCAGCCAAAACAGTTTATTTTTAGGGGCAGGGCGGTTTTACAATGAGCAGTTCTTC
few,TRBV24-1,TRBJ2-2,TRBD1,CATSDTRQGTNTGELFF,TGTGCCACCAGTGACACACGACAGGGGACGAACACCGGGGAGCTGTTTTTT
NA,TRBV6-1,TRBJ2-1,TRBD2,CASSEGATSVYNEQFF,TGTGCCAGCAGTGAAGGGGCGACTAGCGTTTACAATGAGCAGTTCTTC
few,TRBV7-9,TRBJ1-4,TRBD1,CASSSYRGTNEKLFF,TGTGCCAGCAGCTCGTACAGGGGCACTAATGAAAAACTGTTTTTT
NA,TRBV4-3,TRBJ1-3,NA,CASSQDGQGNTIYF,TGCGCCAGCAGCCAAGACGGCCAGGGAAACACCATATATTTT
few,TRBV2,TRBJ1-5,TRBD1,CASMDRAGGQPQHF,TGTGCCAGCATGGACAGGGCTGGGGGTCAGCCCCAGCATTTT
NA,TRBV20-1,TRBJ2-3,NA,CSAQSRDTQYF,TGCAGTGCCCAAAGTCGGGATACGCAGTATTTT
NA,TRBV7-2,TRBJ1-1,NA,CASSTPKGGRSTEAFF,TGTGCCAGCAGCACCCCCAAGGGGGGGCGCAGCACTGAAGCTTTCTTT
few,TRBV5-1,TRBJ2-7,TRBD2,CASSWTSGGSYEQYF,TGCGCCAGCAGCTGGACTAGCGGGGGCTCCTACGAGCAGTACTTC
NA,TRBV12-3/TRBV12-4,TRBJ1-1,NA,CASRDRANTEAFF,TGTGCCAGCAGGGACCGTGCGAACACTGAAGCTTTCTTT
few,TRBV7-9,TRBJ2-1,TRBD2,CASSTGTSGGAYNEQFF,TGTGCCAGCAGCACTGGGACTAGCGGGGGAGCCTACAATGAGCAGTTCTTC